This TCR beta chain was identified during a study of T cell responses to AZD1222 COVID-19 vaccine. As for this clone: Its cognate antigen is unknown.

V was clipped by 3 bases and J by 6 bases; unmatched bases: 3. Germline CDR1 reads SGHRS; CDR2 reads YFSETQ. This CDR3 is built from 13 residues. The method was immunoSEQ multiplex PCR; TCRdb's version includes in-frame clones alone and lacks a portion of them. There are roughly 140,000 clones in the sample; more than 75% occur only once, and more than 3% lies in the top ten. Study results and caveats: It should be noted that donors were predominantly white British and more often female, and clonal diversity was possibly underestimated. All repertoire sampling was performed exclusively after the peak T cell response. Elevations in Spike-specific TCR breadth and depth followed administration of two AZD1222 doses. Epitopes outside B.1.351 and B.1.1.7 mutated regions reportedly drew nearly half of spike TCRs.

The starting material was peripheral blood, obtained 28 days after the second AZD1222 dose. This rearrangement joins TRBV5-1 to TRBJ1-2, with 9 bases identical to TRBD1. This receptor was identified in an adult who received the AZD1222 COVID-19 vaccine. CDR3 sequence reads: CASSYRGQDGYTF. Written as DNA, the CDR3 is TGCGCCAGCAGCTACAGGGGGCAGGATGGCTACACCTTC.